Listed below are T cell receptor beta chains from one sample, sequenced in a study of T cell responses to AZD1222 COVID-19 vaccine. Assay used: immunoSEQ multiplex PCR; TCRdb lists only in-frame clones, some missing. The data hold about 82,000 clones, with around 89% observed a single time. The sequencing used peripheral blood, collected on day 0 of AZD1222 vaccination. The receptors here all came from an adult in good health. CDR3s include the opening cysteine and the closing phenylalanine or tryptophan. The D gene is left open where the match is weak. Clone size is shown for a subset of rows, as once, few, many or a class of expanded clone.

v_gene	d_gene	j_gene	abundance	CDR3nt	CDR3aa
TRBV7-2	TRBD1	TRBJ1-5	-	TGTGCCAGCAGCGACAGGGTTAATCAGCCCCAGCATTTT	CASSDRVNQPQHF
TRBV19	TRBD2	TRBJ2-5	few	TGTGCCAGTAGTATGGGGGGCCTAGCGGGGGCCAAAGAGACCCAGTACTTC	CASSMGGLAGAKETQYF
TRBV30	-	TRBJ2-7	-	TGTGCCTGGAGTGTACGAGTTCGAGATTCAAGGGGGCAGTACTTC	CAWSVRVRDSRGQYF
TRBV7-3	TRBD1	TRBJ1-2	-	TGTGCCAGCAGCTTATTAGGGCAGGGGGACGATGGCTACACCTTC	CASSLLGQGDDGYTF
TRBV19	TRBD1	TRBJ2-3	-	TGTGCCAGTAGTAAGGGACAGGGGGCGTTTTTAACAGATACGCAGTATTTT	CASSKGQGAFLTDTQYF
TRBV19	TRBD2	TRBJ2-7	-	TGTGCCAGTAGTGCACCGGGACTAGCCGGATCACCCTACGAGCAGTACTTC	CASSAPGLAGSPYEQYF
TRBV6-1	-	TRBJ2-5	-	TGTGCCAGCAGTGAAGCGGGGGGTGGGACCCAGTACTTC	CASSEAGGGTQYF
TRBV28	-	TRBJ1-2	-	TGTGCCAGCAGTTGGGGCAGCCTGACCTCTAACTATGGCTACACCTTC	CASSWGSLTSNYGYTF
TRBV7-3	-	TRBJ1-1	-	TGTGCCAGCAGCTTGGAAGGGGCGGCTGAAGCTTTCTTT	CASSLEGAAEAFF
TRBV12-2	-	TRBJ1-5	few	TGTGCAAGTCGCTCTGGACTCCCGGAGGAGCCCCAGCATTTT	CASRSGLPEEPQHF
TRBV3-1/TRBV3-2	-	TRBJ1-2	-	TGTGCCAGCAGCCCTTTCGCACAGGGTGGTAACTATGGCTACACCTTC	CASSPFAQGGNYGYTF
TRBV6-5	-	TRBJ2-7	-	TGTGCCAGCAGAACCCCTAGGGGCAGGAGGTACGAGCAGTACTTC	CASRTPRGRRYEQYF
TRBV7-2	TRBD1	TRBJ1-1	-	TGTGCCAGCAGCGCCTACAGGGGTGGGGAAGCTTTCTTT	CASSAYRGGEAFF
TRBV5-4	TRBD2	TRBJ2-5	-	TGTGCCAGCAGCGATAGCGGGGGTATTCAAGAGACCCAGTACTTC	CASSDSGGIQETQYF
TRBV10-3	-	TRBJ2-7	-	TGTGCCATCAGTGAGGGGGGGTCCGAGCAGTACTTC	CAISEGGSEQYF
TRBV6-4	-	TRBJ2-2	-	TGTGCCAGCAGCGCAGGGGCGCAAGCCGGGGAGCTGTTTTTT	CASSAGAQAGELFF
TRBV4-1	TRBD1	TRBJ1-6	-	TGCGCCAGCAGCCACCCACAGGGGGCTGATAATTCACCCCTCCACTTT	CASSHPQGADNSPLHF
TRBV7-9	-	TRBJ1-1	-	TGTGCCAGCAGCCCAGGAAGGGTCCACACTGAAGCTTTCTTT	CASSPGRVHTEAFF
TRBV5-4	-	TRBJ1-5	-	TGTGCCAGCCCTCGACAGACCTATCAGCCCCAGCATTTT	CASPRQTYQPQHF
TRBV4-3	TRBD1	TRBJ1-2	-	TGCGCCAGCAGCCAAGGTCACAGGGGCAAGATCACTAACTATGGCTACACCTTC	CASSQGHRGKITNYGYTF
TRBV5-6	-	TRBJ1-2	once	TGTGCCAGCAGCTTGTTGGAGGGATTAGGAGGCTACACCTTC	CASSLLEGLGGYTF
TRBV28	TRBD1	TRBJ1-5	-	TGTGCCAGCAGACATGGGACAGGGAGAAATCAGCCCCAGCATTTT	CASRHGTGRNQPQHF
TRBV2	-	TRBJ2-2	-	TGTGCCAGCAGAGTACAGGGTACCGGGGAGCTGTTTTTT	CASRVQGTGELFF
TRBV28	-	TRBJ1-2	medium-sized	TGTGCCAGCAGGCACTCTTCATTCCGGGGCAGGAACTATGGCTACACCTTC	CASRHSSFRGRNYGYTF
TRBV9	TRBD2	TRBJ2-1	-	TGTGCCAGCAGCGTAGTTGGCGGGGGGGCTCGTGTAGGTGAGCAGTTCTTC	CASSVVGGGARVGEQFF
TRBV6-4	TRBD1	TRBJ1-6	-	TGTGCCAGCAGTTCCGGACAGGGAAATTCACCCCTCCACTTT	CASSSGQGNSPLHF
TRBV27	-	TRBJ2-3	-	TGTGCCAGCAGTTTAGGAGGGGGAACAGATACGCAGTATTTT	CASSLGGGTDTQYF
TRBV9	-	TRBJ1-2	once	TGTGCCAGCAGCATTAATATGGTTCTTAGCAACCGTGGCTACACCTTC	CASSINMVLSNRGYTF
TRBV2	TRBD2	TRBJ2-1	once	TGTGCCAGCAGTACGTACCGCGGGACTAGCGTCGCCGAGCAGTTCTTC	CASSTYRGTSVAEQFF
TRBV5-4	-	TRBJ1-1	-	TGTGCCAGCAGCTCCTGGAATTCGGAGGAAGCTTTCTTT	CASSSWNSEEAFF
TRBV29-1	-	TRBJ2-3	-	TGCAGCGTTGAAGATGGGCTGACTAGCACAGATACGCAGTATTTT	CSVEDGLTSTDTQYF
TRBV7-6	-	TRBJ2-7	-	TGTGCCAGCAGCTCCTCCGGGACTTACTCCTACGAGCAGTACTTC	CASSSSGTYSYEQYF
TRBV7-8	TRBD1	TRBJ1-2	-	TGTGCCAGCAGCTTAGCAGCAGGGGGCAATAACTATGGCTACACCTTC	CASSLAAGGNNYGYTF
TRBV7-6	-	TRBJ2-2	-	TGTGCCAGCAGCACGGGCACCGGGGAGCTGTTTTTT	CASSTGTGELFF
TRBV30	TRBD1	TRBJ1-2	-	TGTGCCGGTCGGACAGGGGGATATAGGGGCTACACCTTC	CAGRTGGYRGYTF
TRBV6-2/TRBV6-3	-	TRBJ1-1	-	TGTGCCAGCAGTTCCATTATTTTAAGGGGGACTGAAGCTTTCTTT	CASSSIILRGTEAFF
TRBV5-8	TRBD1	TRBJ2-3	-	TGTGCCAGCAGCATGGACAGGGGCAAAGATACGCAGTATTTT	CASSMDRGKDTQYF
TRBV3-1/TRBV3-2	-	TRBJ1-2	-	TGTGCCAGCAGCCACCAGGGGCGGCCCTATGGCTACACCTTC	CASSHQGRPYGYTF
TRBV6-2/TRBV6-3	-	TRBJ1-5	once	TGTGCCAGCCGTTTAGAAGGTCAGCCCCAGCATTTT	CASRLEGQPQHF
TRBV5-1	TRBD1	TRBJ1-4	-	TGCGCCAGCAGCCCCCGGACAGGGGGAGGTGAAAAACTGTTTTTT	CASSPRTGGGEKLFF
TRBV19	TRBD1	TRBJ1-4	-	TGTGCCAGTAGTATCGACAGGGGTAATGAAAAACTGTTTTTT	CASSIDRGNEKLFF
TRBV19	TRBD1	TRBJ2-2	-	TGTGCCAGTATTGAGGGGGCGTGGGCCGGGGAGCTGTTTTTT	CASIEGAWAGELFF
TRBV11-2	TRBD1	TRBJ1-2	-	TGTGCCAGCAGCTTGGGACAGTATGGCTACACCTTC	CASSLGQYGYTF
TRBV6-5	TRBD2	TRBJ2-3	few	TGTGCCAGCAGACTAGCGGGGGCCTTCACAGATACGCAGTATTTT	CASRLAGAFTDTQYF
TRBV19	-	TRBJ1-2	-	TGTGCCAGTAGTATAGCAGCCGGCGGGTATGGCTACACCTTC	CASSIAAGGYGYTF
TRBV9	-	TRBJ2-1	-	TGTGCCAGCAGCCCAGAGATGAATGAGCAGTTCTTC	CASSPEMNEQFF
TRBV28	-	TRBJ1-2	-	TGTGCCAGCAGTTTACCCGACACACACCTCCGAAACTATGGCTACACCTTC	CASSLPDTHLRNYGYTF
TRBV6-5	-	TRBJ1-1	once	TGTGCCAGCAGCCAACCAGGGTACACTGAAGCTTTCTTT	CASSQPGYTEAFF
TRBV6-6	-	TRBJ1-2	-	TGTGCCAGCAGTTACGAACAGAGCTATGGCTACACCTTC	CASSYEQSYGYTF
TRBV9	TRBD2	TRBJ2-3	-	TGTGCCAGCAGCGTAGCTGGTGGGGCGGGGGGGCCCGATACGCAGTATTTT	CASSVAGGAGGPDTQYF
TRBV9	TRBD2	TRBJ2-5	-	TGTGCCAGCAGCGTAACCGAGGGACTAGCTCAAGTGGGGACCCAGTACTTC	CASSVTEGLAQVGTQYF
TRBV5-1	-	TRBJ1-1	-	TGCGCCAGCAACAGGGCCTTGAACACTGAAGCTTTCTTT	CASNRALNTEAFF
TRBV27	-	TRBJ2-7	-	TGTGCCAGCAGTTTCGGGGCAGCAACTAATAGGATTTACGAGCAGTACTTC	CASSFGAATNRIYEQYF
TRBV7-2	-	TRBJ1-3	-	TGTGCCAGCAGCTACTTAGACAGGAGCTCTGGAAACACCATATATTTT	CASSYLDRSSGNTIYF
TRBV13	TRBD1	TRBJ1-3	once	TGTGCCAGCAGCTACTGGACAGGGATTTACTCTGGAAACACCATATATTTT	CASSYWTGIYSGNTIYF
TRBV20-1	-	TRBJ2-5	-	TGCAGTGCCCAAGGTCAAGAGACCCAGTACTTC	CSAQGQETQYF
TRBV7-6	-	TRBJ2-1	-	TGTGCCAGCAGCACCCTTGGGGCGGGCTCCTACAATGAGCAGTTCTTC	CASSTLGAGSYNEQFF